Here is one T cell receptor beta chain with its context. The antigen is unknown. This may be a read error, as it is one base from a much larger clone. The library came from three nested PCR rounds adapted from ARM-PCR protocols. TCRdb analysed the multiplex PCR reads with MiXCR anew, one entry per CDR3 protein. The repertoire has tens of thousands of distinct CDR3 sequences, over 75% of them found once; the top ten carry roughly 14%. This sample stems from a study of tumor and adjacent non-tumor tissue in lung cancer. In the study overall: Samples averaged roughly 4 million productive TCRbeta reads each. Study results and limitations: Normal lung showed higher cumulative top 100 clone frequency than tumor. Significantly higher TCR diversity was found in tumor than normal lung.

No cell sorting was done before RNA was extracted from the tissue. Chemotherapy-naive patients with new lung cancer underwent thoracic surgery in China, August–November 2014. Sequenced input: lung tumor tissue. The TCR originated in a woman between 50 and 59 years old with non-small cell lung cancer.

CDR3 coding DNA: TGTGCCAGCAGCTTTTCGGCAGCCCAAGATACCCAGTACTTC. This encodes CASSFSAAQDTQYF. The rearrangement uses TRBV7-2 and TRBJ2-5; D call uncertain. The CDR3 is made up of 14 amino acids. CDR1 and CDR2 (germline): SGHTA, FQGNSA.